This T cell receptor beta chain was sequenced during a study of T cell responses to AZD1222 COVID-19 vaccine. The study's findings and limits: The donor cohort was predominantly white British with a female majority, and clonal diversity may have been underestimated.

This clone was found once. As yet, its antigen is unknown. The data were produced by immunoSEQ multiplex PCR, yet TCRdb's version contains in-frame clones alone and is incomplete. Found here are about 210,000 clones, less than 95% of them singletons; the top ten hold around 1.7%. This CDR3 has 11 amino acids. V was cut by 5 bases and J by 10 bases, with 8 bases left in between. Germline V CDR1 and CDR2: MDHEN, SYDVKM. J is TRBJ1-4 and V is TRBV28; D call uncertain. This TCR came from an adult who received the MenACWY meningococcal vaccine as a control. Sequenced here: peripheral blood, sampled 28 days after the second dose of the MenACWY control vaccine. CDR3 loop: CASSPSGKLFF. In DNA, the CDR3 is TGTGCCAGCAGTCCCAGCGGAAAACTGTTTTTT.